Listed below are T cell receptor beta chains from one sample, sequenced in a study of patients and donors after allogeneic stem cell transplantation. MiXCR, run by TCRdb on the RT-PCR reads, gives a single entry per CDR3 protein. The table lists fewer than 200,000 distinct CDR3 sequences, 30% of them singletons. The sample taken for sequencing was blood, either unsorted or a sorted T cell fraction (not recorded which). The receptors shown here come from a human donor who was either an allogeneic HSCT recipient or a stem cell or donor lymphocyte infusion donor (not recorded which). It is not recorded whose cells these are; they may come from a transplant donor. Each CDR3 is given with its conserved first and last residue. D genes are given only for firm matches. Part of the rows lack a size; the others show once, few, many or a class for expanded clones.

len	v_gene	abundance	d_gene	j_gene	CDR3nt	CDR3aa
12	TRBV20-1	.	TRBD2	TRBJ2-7	TGCAGTGCAACTCGGGACTACTACGAGCAGTACTTC	CSATRDYYEQYF
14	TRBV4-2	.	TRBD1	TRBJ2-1	TGTGCCAGCAGCCGGGGACAGGGGGCGGAAGAGCAGTTCTTC	CASSRGQGAEEQFF
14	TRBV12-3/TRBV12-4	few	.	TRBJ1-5	TGTGCCAGCAGTTTTCGGGGTAGCAATCAGCCCCAGCATTTT	CASSFRGSNQPQHF
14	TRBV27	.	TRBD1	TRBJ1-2	TGTGCCAGCAGTCGCGGGAGGGACAGGGGTGGCTACACCTTC	CASSRGRDRGGYTF
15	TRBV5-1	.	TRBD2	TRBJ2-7	TGCGCCAGCAGCGCCGAAACTAGCGCCGCCTACGAGCAGTACTTC	CASSAETSAAYEQYF
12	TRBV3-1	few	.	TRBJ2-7	TGTGCCAGCAGTTCCGACAGGTACGAGCAGTACTTC	CASSSDRYEQYF
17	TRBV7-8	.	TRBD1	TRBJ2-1	TGTGCCAGCAGCTGGGGGGGTCGGACAGGGGTAGGAAATGAGCAGTTCTTC	CASSWGGRTGVGNEQFF
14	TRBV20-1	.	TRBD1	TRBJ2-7	TGCAGTGCTGCCCGGGACAGGGAACCCTACGAGCAGTACTTC	CSAARDREPYEQYF
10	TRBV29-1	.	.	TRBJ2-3	TGCAGCGTTTACGGCCAGACTTACCTTTTT	CSVYGQTYLF
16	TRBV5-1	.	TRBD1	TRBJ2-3	TGCGCCAGCAGCTTGTTCGCCAGGGGGAGCACAGATACGCAGTATTTT	CASSLFARGSTDTQYF
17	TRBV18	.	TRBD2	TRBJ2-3	TGTGCCAGCTCACAAGAGACTAGCGGGAGAAGCACAGATACGCAGTATTTT	CASSQETSGRSTDTQYF
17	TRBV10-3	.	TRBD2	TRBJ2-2	TGTGCCATCAGCGCAGCGAGCGGGAGGGCGAACACCGGGGAGCTGTTTTTT	CAISAASGRANTGELFF
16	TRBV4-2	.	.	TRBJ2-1	TGTGCCAGCAGCTCCTCCATGAATTCGGGGTCAAGGGAGCAGTTCTTC	CASSSSMNSGSREQFF
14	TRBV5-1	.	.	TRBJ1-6	TGCGCCAGCAGCTTGGAGACCGGTAATTCACCCCTCCACTTT	CASSLETGNSPLHF
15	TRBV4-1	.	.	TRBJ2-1	TGCGCCAGCAGCCAGCCCTCAGGAGGGTACAATGAGCAGTTCTTC	CASSQPSGGYNEQFF
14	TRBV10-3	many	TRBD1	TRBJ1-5	TGTGCCACAGGACAGGGCATGGGCAATCAGCCCCAGCATTTT	CATGQGMGNQPQHF